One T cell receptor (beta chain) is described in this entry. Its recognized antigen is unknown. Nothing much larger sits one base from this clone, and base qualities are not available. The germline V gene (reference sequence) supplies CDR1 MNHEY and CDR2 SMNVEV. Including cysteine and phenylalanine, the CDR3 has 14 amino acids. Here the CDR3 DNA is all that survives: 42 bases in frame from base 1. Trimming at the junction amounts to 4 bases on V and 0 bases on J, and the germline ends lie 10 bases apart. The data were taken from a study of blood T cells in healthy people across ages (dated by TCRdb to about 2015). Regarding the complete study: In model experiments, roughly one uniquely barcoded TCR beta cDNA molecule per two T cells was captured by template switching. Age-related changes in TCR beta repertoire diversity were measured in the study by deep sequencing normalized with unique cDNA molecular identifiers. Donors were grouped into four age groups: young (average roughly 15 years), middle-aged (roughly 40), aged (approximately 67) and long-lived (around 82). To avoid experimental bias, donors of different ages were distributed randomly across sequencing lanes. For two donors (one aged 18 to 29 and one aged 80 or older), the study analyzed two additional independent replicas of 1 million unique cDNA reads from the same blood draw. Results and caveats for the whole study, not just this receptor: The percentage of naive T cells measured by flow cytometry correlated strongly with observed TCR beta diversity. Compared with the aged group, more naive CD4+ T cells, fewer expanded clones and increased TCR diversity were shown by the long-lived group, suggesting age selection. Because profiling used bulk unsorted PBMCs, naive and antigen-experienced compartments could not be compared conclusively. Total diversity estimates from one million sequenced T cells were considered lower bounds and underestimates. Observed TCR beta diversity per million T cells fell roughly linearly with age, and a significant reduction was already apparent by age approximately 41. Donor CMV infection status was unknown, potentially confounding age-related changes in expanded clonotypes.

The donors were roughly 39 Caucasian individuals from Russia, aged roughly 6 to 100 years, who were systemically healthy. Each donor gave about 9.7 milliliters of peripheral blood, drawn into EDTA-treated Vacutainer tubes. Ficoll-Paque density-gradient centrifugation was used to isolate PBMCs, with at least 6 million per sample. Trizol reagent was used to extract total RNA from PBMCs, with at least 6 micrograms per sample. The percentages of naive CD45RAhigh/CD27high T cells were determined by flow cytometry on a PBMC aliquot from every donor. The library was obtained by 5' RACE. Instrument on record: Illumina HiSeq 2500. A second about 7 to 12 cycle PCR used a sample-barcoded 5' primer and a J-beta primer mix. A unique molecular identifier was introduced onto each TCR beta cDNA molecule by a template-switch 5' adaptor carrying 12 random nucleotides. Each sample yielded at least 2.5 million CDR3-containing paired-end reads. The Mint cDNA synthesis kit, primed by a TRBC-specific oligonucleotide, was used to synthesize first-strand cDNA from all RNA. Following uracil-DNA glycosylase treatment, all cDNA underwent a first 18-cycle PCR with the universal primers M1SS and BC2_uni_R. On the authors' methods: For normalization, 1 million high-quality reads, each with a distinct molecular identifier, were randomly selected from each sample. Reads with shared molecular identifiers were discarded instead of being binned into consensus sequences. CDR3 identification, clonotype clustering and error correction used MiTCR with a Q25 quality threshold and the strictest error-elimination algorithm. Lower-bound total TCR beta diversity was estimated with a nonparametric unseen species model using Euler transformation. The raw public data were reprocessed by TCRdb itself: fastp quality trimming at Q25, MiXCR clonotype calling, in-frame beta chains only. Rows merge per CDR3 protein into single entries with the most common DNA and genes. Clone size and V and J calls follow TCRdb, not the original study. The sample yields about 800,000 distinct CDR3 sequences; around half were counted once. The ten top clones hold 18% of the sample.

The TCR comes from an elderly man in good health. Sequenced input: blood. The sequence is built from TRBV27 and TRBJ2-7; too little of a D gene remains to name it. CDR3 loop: CASSWSQSSYEQYF. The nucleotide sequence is TGTGCCAGCAGTTGGTCACAGAGCTCCTACGAGCAGTACTTC.